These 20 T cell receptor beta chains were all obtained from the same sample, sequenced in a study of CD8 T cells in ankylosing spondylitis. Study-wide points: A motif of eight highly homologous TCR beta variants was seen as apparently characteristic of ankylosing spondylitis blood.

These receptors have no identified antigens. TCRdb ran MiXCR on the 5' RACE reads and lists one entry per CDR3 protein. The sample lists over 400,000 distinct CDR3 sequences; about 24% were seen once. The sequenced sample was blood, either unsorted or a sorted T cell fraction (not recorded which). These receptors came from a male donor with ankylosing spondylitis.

The CDR3: CASSQVQREGETQYF. The CDR3 DNA is TGTGCCAGCAGCCAAGTCCAGCGGGAGGGGGAGACCCAGTACTTC. The chain carries TRBV3-1 and TRBJ2-5; 10 bases map to TRBD2. The germline gives CDR1 LGHDT, CDR2 YNNKEL (reference sequence). This CDR3 is 15 amino acids long. Trimming removed 1 base from V and 5 bases from J; junction bases left unmatched: 4.

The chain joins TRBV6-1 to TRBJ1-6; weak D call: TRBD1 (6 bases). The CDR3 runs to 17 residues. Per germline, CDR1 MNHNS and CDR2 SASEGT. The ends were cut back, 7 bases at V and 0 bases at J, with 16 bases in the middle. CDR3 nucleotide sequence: TGTGCCAGCACTCGGGACACCGTTCGCTCCTATAATTCACCCCTCCACTTT. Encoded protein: CASTRDTVRSYNSPLHF.

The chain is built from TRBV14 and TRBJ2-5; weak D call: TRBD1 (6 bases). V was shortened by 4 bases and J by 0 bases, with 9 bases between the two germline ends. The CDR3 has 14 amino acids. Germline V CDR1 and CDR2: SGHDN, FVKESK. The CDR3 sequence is CASSRDIYQETQYF. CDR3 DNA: TGTGCCAGCAGCCGGGACATTTACCAAGAGACCCAGTACTTC.

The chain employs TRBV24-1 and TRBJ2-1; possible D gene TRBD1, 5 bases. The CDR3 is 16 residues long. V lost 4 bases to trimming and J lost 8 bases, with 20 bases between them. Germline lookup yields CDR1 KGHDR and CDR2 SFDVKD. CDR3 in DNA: TGTGCCACCAGTGACAGTTCCGGCAGGGCCAGCGATGAGCAGTTCTTC. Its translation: CATSDSSGRASDEQFF.

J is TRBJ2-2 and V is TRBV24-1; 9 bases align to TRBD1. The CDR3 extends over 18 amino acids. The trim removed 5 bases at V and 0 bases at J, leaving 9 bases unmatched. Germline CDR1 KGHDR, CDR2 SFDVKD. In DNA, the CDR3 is TGTGCCACCAGTGCCCTCGGGACAGGGACTACGAACACCGGGGAGCTGTTTTTT. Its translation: CATSALGTGTTNTGELFF.

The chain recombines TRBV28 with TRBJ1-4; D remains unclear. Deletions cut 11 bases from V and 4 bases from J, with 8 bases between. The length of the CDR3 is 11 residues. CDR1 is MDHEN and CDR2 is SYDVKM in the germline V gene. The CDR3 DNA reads TGTGCCTCGATGGGTAATGAAAAACTGTTTTTT. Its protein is CASMGNEKLFF. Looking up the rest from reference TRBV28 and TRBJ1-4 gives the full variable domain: DVKVTQSSRYLVKRTGEKVFLECVQDMDHENMFWYRQDPGLGLRLIYFSYDVKMKEKGDIPEGYSVSREKKERFSLILESASTNQTSMYLCASMGNEKLFFGSGTQLSVL.

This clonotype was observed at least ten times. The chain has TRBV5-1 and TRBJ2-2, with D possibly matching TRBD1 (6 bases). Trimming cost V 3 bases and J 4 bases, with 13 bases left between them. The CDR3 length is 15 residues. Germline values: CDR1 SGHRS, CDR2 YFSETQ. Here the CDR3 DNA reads TGCGCCAGCAGCTCAGAGGCAGGGGCCACCGGGGAGCTGTTTTTT. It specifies CASSSEAGATGELFF.

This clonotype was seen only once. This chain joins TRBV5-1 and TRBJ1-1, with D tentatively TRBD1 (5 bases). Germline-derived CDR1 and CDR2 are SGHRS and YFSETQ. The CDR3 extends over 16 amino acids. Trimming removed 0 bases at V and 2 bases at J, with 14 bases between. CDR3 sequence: CASSLDTGRINTEAFF. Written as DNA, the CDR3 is TGCGCCAGCAGCTTGGATACGGGACGGATAAACACTGAAGCTTTCTTT.

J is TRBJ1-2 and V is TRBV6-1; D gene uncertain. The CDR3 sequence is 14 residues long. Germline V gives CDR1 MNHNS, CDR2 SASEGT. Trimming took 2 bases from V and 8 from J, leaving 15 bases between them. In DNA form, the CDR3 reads TGTGCCAGCAGTGAACTGAGTCTCCCCGGGGGCTACACCTTC. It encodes CASSELSLPGGYTF.

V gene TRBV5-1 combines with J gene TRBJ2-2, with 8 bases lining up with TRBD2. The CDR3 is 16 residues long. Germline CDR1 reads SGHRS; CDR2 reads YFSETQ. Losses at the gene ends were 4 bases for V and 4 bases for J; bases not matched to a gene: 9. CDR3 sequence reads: CASSPTSGSGTGELFF. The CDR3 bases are TGCGCCAGCAGCCCGACGAGCGGGAGTGGCACCGGGGAGCTGTTTTTT.

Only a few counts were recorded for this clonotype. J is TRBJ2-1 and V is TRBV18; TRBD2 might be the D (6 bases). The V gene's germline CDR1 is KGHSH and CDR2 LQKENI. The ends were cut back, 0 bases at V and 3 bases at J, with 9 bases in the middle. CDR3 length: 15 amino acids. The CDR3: CASSPPSSDYNEQFF. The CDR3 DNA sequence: TGTGCCAGCTCACCACCGTCTAGCGACTACAATGAGCAGTTCTTC.

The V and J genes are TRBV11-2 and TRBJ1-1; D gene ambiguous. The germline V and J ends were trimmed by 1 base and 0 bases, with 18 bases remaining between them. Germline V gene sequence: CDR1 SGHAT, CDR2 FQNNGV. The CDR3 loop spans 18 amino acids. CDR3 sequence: CASSLVGGRRGMNTEAFF. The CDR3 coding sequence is TGTGCCAGCAGCTTAGTAGGCGGGCGCCGAGGGATGAACACTGAAGCTTTCTTT. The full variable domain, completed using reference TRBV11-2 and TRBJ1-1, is EAGVAQSPRYKIIEKRQSVAFWCNPISGHATLYWYQQILGQGPKLLIQFQNNGVVDDSQLPKDRFSAERLKGVDSTLKIQPAKLEDSAVYLCASSLVGGRRGMNTEAFFGQGTRLTVV.

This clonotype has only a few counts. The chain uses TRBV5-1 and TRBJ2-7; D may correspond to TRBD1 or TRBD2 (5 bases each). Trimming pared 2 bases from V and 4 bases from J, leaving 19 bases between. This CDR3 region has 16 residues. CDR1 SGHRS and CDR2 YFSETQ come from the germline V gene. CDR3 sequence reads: CASSFRDGSFTYEQYF. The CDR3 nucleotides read TGCGCCAGCAGCTTCCGGGACGGTAGCTTTACATACGAGCAGTACTTC.

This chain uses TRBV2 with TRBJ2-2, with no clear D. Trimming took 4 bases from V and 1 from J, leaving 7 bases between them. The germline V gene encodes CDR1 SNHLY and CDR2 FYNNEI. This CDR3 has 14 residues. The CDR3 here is CASSAQQNTGELFF. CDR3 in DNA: TGTGCCAGCAGTGCACAGCAGAACACCGGGGAGCTGTTTTTT.

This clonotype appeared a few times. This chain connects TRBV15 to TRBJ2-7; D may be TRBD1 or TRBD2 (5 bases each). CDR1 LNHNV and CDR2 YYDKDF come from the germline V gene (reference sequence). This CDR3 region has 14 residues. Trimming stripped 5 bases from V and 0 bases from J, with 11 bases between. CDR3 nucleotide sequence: TGTGCCACCAGCCCGGGACCATTCTCCTACGAGCAGTACGTC. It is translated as CATSPGPFSYEQYV.

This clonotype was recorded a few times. DNA of the CDR3: TGCAGCGTCCCTTTTGGGACATGGGGGAATGAGCAGTTCTTC. It specifies CSVPFGTWGNEQFF. The chain links TRBV29-1 to TRBJ2-1, with D maybe TRBD1 (6 bases). CDR1 is SQVTM and CDR2 is ANQGSEA in the germline V gene. The V end lost 6 bases, the J end lost 7 bases, and 19 bases lay between the germline ends. The CDR3 runs to 14 residues.

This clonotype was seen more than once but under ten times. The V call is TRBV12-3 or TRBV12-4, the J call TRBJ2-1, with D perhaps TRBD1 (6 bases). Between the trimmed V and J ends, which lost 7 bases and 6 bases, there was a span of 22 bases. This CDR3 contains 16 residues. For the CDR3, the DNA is TGTGCCAGCACCTGGGGGACAAGATCCCAAGTCAATGAGCAGTTCTTC. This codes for CASTWGTRSQVNEQFF.

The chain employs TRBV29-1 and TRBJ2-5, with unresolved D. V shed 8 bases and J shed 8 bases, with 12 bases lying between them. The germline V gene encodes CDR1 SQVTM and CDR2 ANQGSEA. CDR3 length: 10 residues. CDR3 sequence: CSTWTTTQYF. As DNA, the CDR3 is TGCAGCACCTGGACCACCACCCAGTACTTC.

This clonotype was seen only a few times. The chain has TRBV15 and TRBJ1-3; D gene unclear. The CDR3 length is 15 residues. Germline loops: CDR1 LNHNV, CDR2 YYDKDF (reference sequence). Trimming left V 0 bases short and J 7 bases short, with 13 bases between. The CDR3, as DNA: TGTGCCACCAGCAGAGATCGAGGGTACACGAACACCATATATTTT. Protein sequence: CATSRDRGYTNTIYF. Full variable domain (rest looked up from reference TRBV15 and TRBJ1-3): DAMVIQNPRYQVTQFGKPVTLSCSQTLNHNVMYWYQQKSSQAPKLLFHYYDKDFNNEADTPDNFQSRRPNTSFCFLDIRSPGLGDTAMYLCATSRDRGYTNTIYFGEGSWLTVV.

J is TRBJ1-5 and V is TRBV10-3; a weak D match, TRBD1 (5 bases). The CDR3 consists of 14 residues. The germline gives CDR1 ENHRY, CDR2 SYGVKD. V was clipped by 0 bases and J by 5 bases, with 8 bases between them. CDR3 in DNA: TGTGCCATCAGTGAGTCAACAGGACATCAGCCCCAGCATTTT. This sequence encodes CAISESTGHQPQHF.